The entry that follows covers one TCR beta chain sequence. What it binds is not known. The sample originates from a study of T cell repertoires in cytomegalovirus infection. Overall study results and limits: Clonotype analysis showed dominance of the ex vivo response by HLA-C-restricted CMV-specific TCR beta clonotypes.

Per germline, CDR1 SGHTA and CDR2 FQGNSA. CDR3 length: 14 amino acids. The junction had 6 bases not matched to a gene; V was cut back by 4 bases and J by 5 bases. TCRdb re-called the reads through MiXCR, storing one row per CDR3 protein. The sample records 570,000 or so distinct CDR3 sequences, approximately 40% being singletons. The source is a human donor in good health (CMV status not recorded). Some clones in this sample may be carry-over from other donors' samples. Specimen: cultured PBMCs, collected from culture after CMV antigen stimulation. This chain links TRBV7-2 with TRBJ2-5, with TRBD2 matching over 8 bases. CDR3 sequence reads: CASSSQAGGETQYF. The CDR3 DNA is TGTGCCAGCAGCTCCCAGGCGGGGGGCGAGACCCAGTACTTC.